This T cell receptor beta chain was found in a study of identical twins. This clonotype was seen many times. Its specificity is unknown. This CDR3 has 16 residues. Deletions cut 6 bases from V and 0 bases from J, with 15 bases between. Study-level findings and limits: Researchers reported weaker excess twin sharing in beta out-of-frame sequences. The analysis was cross-sectional rather than longitudinal within donors.

A template switching step contributed a universal primer site, while unique molecular identifiers were present in the cDNA. In TCRdb, the 5' RACE reads were re-called with MiXCR into one record per CDR3 protein. The top ten hold 3% to 3.5% of the sample, which has 270,000 or so distinct CDR3 sequences, about 8% seen once. Only healthy Caucasians were enrolled as donors. A further study also used this sample, focusing on yellow fever vaccine responses in identical twins.

This TCR came from a young woman in good health. The chain combines TRBV12-3 or TRBV12-4 with TRBJ2-1, with D maybe TRBD1 (5 bases). The specimen was CD8+ T cells sorted from blood. CDR3 region: CASSSRQLSSYNEQFF. DNA of the CDR3: TGTGCCAGCAGCTCTAGACAGCTGAGCTCCTACAATGAGCAGTTCTTC.